Below are 24 T cell receptor beta chains sequenced from a single sample in a study of cytomegalovirus exposure and HLA in healthy donors. The study ran its PCR with 60 Vbeta and 13 Jbeta primers. Only in-frame clones appear in the TCRdb table, and some are missing; sequencing was by immunoSEQ multiplex PCR. The repertoire holds 35,000 to 40,000 clones, around two thirds seen once, with 6.3% in the top ten. The sequencing input was PBMCs. The origin of the receptors is a man aged 25-40 years in good health and CMV-seronegative.

The rearrangement links TRBV6-1 to TRBJ2-7, with D perhaps TRBD2 (6 bases). Germline-derived CDR1 and CDR2 are MNHNS and SASEGT. V shed 1 base and J shed 2 bases, with 15 bases lying between them. The CDR3 is made up of 16 amino acids. The CDR3 sequence is CASSEGALAQTYEQYF. As DNA, the CDR3 is TGTGCCAGCAGTGAAGGGGCGCTAGCGCAGACCTACGAGCAGTACTTC.

V gene TRBV30 combines with J gene TRBJ1-4; 7 positions match TRBD1. V lost 0 bases and J lost 8; bases outside the gene matches: 0. The length of the CDR3 is 12 residues. CDR1 and CDR2 (germline): GTSNPN, SVGIG (reference sequence). CDR3 in amino acids: CAWSVGGEKLFF. In DNA form, the CDR3 reads TGTGCCTGGAGTGTAGGGGGCGAAAAACTGTTTTTT.

This clone was seen a handful of times. V gene TRBV6-1 combines with J gene TRBJ2-1, with 11 positions matching TRBD2. The CDR3 loop spans 15 amino acids. The germline gives CDR1 MNHNS, CDR2 SASEGT. Trimming removed 1 base from V and 8 bases from J; junction bases left unmatched: 4. The CDR3 loop is CASSEEVAGGHEQFF. The CDR3 region has the DNA TGTGCCAGCAGTGAAGAGGTAGCGGGGGGGCATGAGCAGTTCTTC.

CDR3 region: CASSGEGATGEKLFF. The CDR3 DNA is TGTGCCAGCAGTGGTGAGGGGGCCACGGGTGAAAAACTGTTTTTT. The chain links TRBV2 to TRBJ1-4, with 7 bases fitting TRBD1. The CDR3 runs 15 residues. Germline CDR1 is SNHLY and CDR2 is FYNNEI. The junction had 9 bases not matched to a gene; V was cut back by 4 bases and J by 7 bases.

This clone was observed a few times. The gene calls are TRBV4-1 and TRBJ1-5; the match to TRBD1 covers 10 bases. Trimming removed 2 bases from V and 6 bases from J; junction bases left unmatched: 4. Germline V gene sequence: CDR1 MGHRA, CDR2 YSYEKL. CDR3 length: 15 amino acids. The CDR3 here is CASSQSDRGPQPQHF. The CDR3 DNA sequence: TGCGCCAGCAGCCAAAGCGACAGGGGGCCTCAGCCCCAGCATTTT.

This clone was detected only a few times. This chain connects TRBV5-6 to TRBJ1-2; 9 nucleotides match TRBD1. The CDR3 loop spans 14 amino acids. Germline V gene data show CDR1 as SGHDT and CDR2 as YYEEEE. After removal of 3 bases from V and 5 bases from J, the junction contained 5 bases not matched to a gene. The CDR3 nucleotides read TGTGCCAGCAGCTGGGACAGGGTAGGATATGGCTACACCTTC. Residues: CASSWDRVGYGYTF.

V gene TRBV29-1 combines with J gene TRBJ1-4; TRBD1 matches at 7 bases. Germline trimming cut 8 bases from V and 2 bases from J; bases unmatched to any gene: 8. The CDR3 spans 14 residues. Germline CDR1 is SQVTM and CDR2 is ANQGSEA. The CDR3 sequence: CSPPRGQTNEKLFF. The CDR3 bases are TGCAGCCCTCCACGGGGACAGACTAATGAAAAACTGTTTTTT.

V is TRBV4-1 and J is TRBJ2-1; 11 nucleotides match TRBD1. After removal of 1 base from V and 7 bases from J, the junction contained 3 bases not matched to a gene. Per germline, CDR1 MGHRA and CDR2 YSYEKL. CDR3 length: 15 residues. CDR3 in DNA: TGCGCCAGCAGCCAAGCCGGGACAGGGGGTAATGAGCAGTTCTTC. This gives the protein CASSQAGTGGNEQFF.

CDR3 sequence reads: CASSYEGGDGETQYF. DNA for the CDR3: TGTGCCAGCAGTTACGAAGGGGGGGACGGGGAGACCCAGTACTTC. This chain links TRBV6-6 with TRBJ2-5; possibly TRBD2 for D (7 bases). Trimming removed 2 bases at V and 5 bases at J, with 15 bases between. This CDR3 has 15 amino acids. CDR1 is MNHNY, CDR2 SVGAGI, per germline (reference sequence).

The chain combines TRBV5-6 with TRBJ2-1, with a possible D match to TRBD1 (6 bases). The CDR3 runs 13 residues. V lost 0 bases to trimming and J lost 8 bases, with 9 bases between them. Germline assignment: CDR1 SGHDT and CDR2 YYEEEE. The CDR3 DNA is TGTGCCAGCAGCTTGGACAGGGAATATGAGCAGTTCTTC. It translates to CASSLDREYEQFF.

V is TRBV27 and J is TRBJ1-2; TRBD1 agrees at 10 bases. Germline loops: CDR1 MNHEY, CDR2 SMNVEV (reference sequence). The V segment lost 5 bases and the J segment 10 bases; nucleotides outside the gene matches: 7. The CDR3 covers 13 residues. The CDR3 region has the DNA TGTGCCAGCAGTACCCGACAGGGGGCTATCTACACCTTC. Amino acids: CASSTRQGAIYTF.

The chain recombines TRBV11-2 with TRBJ2-7; 7 bases are a match to TRBD2. This CDR3 contains 13 residues. V trimming: 1 base; J trimming: 3 bases; junction bases outside the gene matches: 0. From germline, CDR1 is SGHAT and CDR2 FQNNGV. DNA for the CDR3: TGTGCCAGCAGCTTAGGGGGGGGCTACGAGCAGTACTTC. This encodes CASSLGGGYEQYF.

The genes are TRBV5-1 and TRBJ2-3; D is undetermined. Germline CDR1 and CDR2: SGHRS and YFSETQ. Deletions cut 4 bases from V and 5 bases from J, with 20 bases between. This CDR3 has 16 residues. The CDR3 protein is CASSRVLGADVDTQYF. CDR3 nucleotides: TGCGCCAGCAGCCGGGTGCTAGGCGCCGACGTAGATACGCAGTATTTT.

The chain joins TRBV25-1 to TRBJ2-2, with TRBD1 matching over 7 bases. The CDR3 loop spans 16 amino acids. Losses at the gene ends were 5 bases for V and 2 bases for J; bases not matched to a gene: 8. The germline gives CDR1 MGHDK, CDR2 SYGVNS. In DNA form, the CDR3 reads TGTGCCAGCAGTAACAAAAGGGGGCGCAACACCGGGGAGCTGTTTTTT. Its translation is CASSNKRGRNTGELFF.

The chain links TRBV29-1 to TRBJ2-2, with 8 bases lining up with TRBD2. The junction had 7 bases not matched to a gene; V was cut back by 4 bases and J by 3 bases. This CDR3 spans 15 amino acids. The germline V gene encodes CDR1 SQVTM and CDR2 ANQGSEA. Written as DNA, the CDR3 is TGCAGCGTTGGAGTAAGCGGGAGTTACACCGGGGAGCTGTTTTTT. It codes for CSVGVSGSYTGELFF.

This clone was recorded a few times. V is TRBV6-1 and J is TRBJ2-7; 8 bases align to TRBD1. CDR3 size: 15 residues. Germline V gene sequence: CDR1 MNHNS, CDR2 SASEGT. After removal of 4 bases from V and 4 bases from J, the junction contained 9 bases not matched to a gene. DNA of the CDR3: TGTGCCAGCAGTGCATGGACAGGGAGTCAGTACGAGCAGTACTTC. It specifies CASSAWTGSQYEQYF.

The chain has TRBV19 and TRBJ2-1; TRBD2 might be the D (5 bases). Trimming removed 0 bases from V and 10 bases from J, with 10 bases in between. The CDR3 totals 13 residues. Germline CDR1 reads LNHDA; CDR2 reads SQIVND (reference sequence). The CDR3 DNA reads TGTGCCAGTAGTATAGACCTAGCAGGCGAGCAGTTCTTC. This encodes CASSIDLAGEQFF.

The rearrangement joins TRBV5-1 to TRBJ2-5, with D tentatively TRBD2 (6 bases). Germline CDR1 and CDR2: SGHRS and YFSETQ. The CDR3 covers 13 residues. Trimming removed 2 bases at V and 11 bases at J, with 16 bases between. The CDR3 coding sequence is TGCGCCAGCAGCTTTGAAAGGTCGGGAGAGCAGTACTTC. Its protein is CASSFERSGEQYF.

This clone was seen only once. The same CDR3 also results from other DNA sequences found in this sample. This chain joins TRBV10-1 and TRBJ2-1; TRBD2 matches at 8 bases. Looked up from germline, CDR1 is WNHNN and CDR2 is SYGVQD (reference sequence). The length of the CDR3 is 16 residues. The J segment lost 1 base and the V segment lost 2 bases, leaving 4 bases of the junction unmatched. The CDR3 sequence: CASSESGGGSYNEQFF. CDR3 nucleotides: TGCGCCAGCAGTGAGAGCGGCGGGGGGTCCTACAATGAGCAGTTCTTC.

The rearrangement links TRBV18 to TRBJ2-7, with 11 bases fitting TRBD2. The V segment lost 3 bases and the J segment 7 bases; nucleotides outside the gene matches: 8. Looked up from germline, CDR1 is KGHSH and CDR2 is LQKENI. CDR3 size: 15 residues. The CDR3: CASSPSTLAGGEQYF. The CDR3 nucleotides are TGTGCCAGCTCACCTTCAACATTAGCGGGAGGGGAGCAGTACTTC.

The V call is TRBV16, the J call TRBJ1-1; D unclear. V lost 0 bases and J lost 6, with 14 bases in between. The CDR3 runs to 15 residues. Germline V gene sequence: CDR1 KGHSY, CDR2 FQNENV. The CDR3 DNA follows: TGTGCCAGCAGCCAATCTCGGAGTCGTAACTCTGAAGCTTTCTTT. Translating it yields CASSQSRSRNSEAFF.

This clone appeared a few times. This chain links TRBV4-2 with TRBJ1-4; 8 nucleotides line up with TRBD1. This CDR3 spans 14 amino acids. Losses at the gene ends were 4 bases for V and 11 bases for J; bases not matched to a gene: 9. Germline values: CDR1 LGHNA, CDR2 YNFKEQ. This CDR3 is CASSPAGTGLKLFF. For the CDR3, the DNA is TGTGCCAGCAGCCCGGCGGGGACAGGTCTGAAACTGTTTTTT.

This CDR3 is CSVTGTGVDTQYF. As DNA, the CDR3 is TGCAGCGTTACCGGGACAGGGGTTGATACGCAGTATTTT. V and J are TRBV29-1 and TRBJ2-3, with 10 bases identical to TRBD1. CDR3 length equals 13 residues. Germline trimming cut 5 bases from V and 6 bases from J; bases unmatched to any gene: 5. Germline V lookup: CDR1 SQVTM, CDR2 ANQGSEA.

The J gene is TRBJ1-5, the V gene TRBV19; perhaps TRBD1 as D (6 bases). CDR3 length: 14 amino acids. V was cut by 5 bases and J by 0 bases, with 8 bases left in between. From germline, CDR1 is LNHDA and CDR2 SQIVND (reference sequence). As DNA, the CDR3 is TGTGCCAGTAGTGGACAGAATAGCAATCAGCCCCAGCATTTT. It is translated as CASSGQNSNQPQHF.